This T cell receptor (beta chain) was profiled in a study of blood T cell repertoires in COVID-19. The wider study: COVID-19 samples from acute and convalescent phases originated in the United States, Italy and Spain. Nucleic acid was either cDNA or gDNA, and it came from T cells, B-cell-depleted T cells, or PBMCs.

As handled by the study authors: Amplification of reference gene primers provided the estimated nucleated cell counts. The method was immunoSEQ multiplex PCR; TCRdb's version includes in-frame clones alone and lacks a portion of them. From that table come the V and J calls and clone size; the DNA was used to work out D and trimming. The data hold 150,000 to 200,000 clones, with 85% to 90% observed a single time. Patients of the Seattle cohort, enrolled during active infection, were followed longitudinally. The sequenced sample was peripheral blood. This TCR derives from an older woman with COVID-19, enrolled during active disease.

CDR3 in DNA: TGTGCCAGCAGCCCCAATTTAGTTAGCAATACTGAAGCTTTCTTT. It specifies CASSPNLVSNTEAFF. This chain uses TRBV7-9 with TRBJ1-1; D gene unclear. The CDR3 length is 15 residues. The germline CDR1 and CDR2 sequences are SEHNR and FQNEAQ (reference sequence). V was shortened by 5 bases and J by 5 bases, with 18 bases between the two germline ends.